Listed below are T cell receptor beta chains from one sample, sequenced in a study of shared clonotypes between healthy human individuals. Data came from immunoSEQ multiplex PCR; TCRdb stores just in-frame clones and leaves some out. The data contain millions of clones, approximately 95% of them singletons. The sequenced material came from naive CD8+ T cells sorted from blood. These receptors all stem from a young man in good health. Both conserved end residues are part of each CDR3. The order of the fields is CDR3 protein, CDR3 DNA, V gene, CDR3 length, clone size, D gene, J gene. A D gene is named only where the DNA matches it firmly. The listing skips clone size in some rows; elsewhere it reads once, few, many or a size class.

CDR3: CASSIDVGSYYEQYF; DNA: TGTGCCAGTAGTATAGATGTTGGTTCTTACTACGAGCAGTACTTC; V: TRBV19; length: 15; size: NA; D: NA; J: TRBJ2-7
CDR3: CATSDGQGAIGYNEQFF; DNA: TGTGCCACCAGCGATGGACAGGGGGCGATCGGCTACAATGAGCAGTTCTTC; V: TRBV15; length: 17; size: NA; D: TRBD1; J: TRBJ2-1
CDR3: CASSYSYGYTF; DNA: TGTGCCAGCAGCTACTCCTATGGCTACACCTTC; V: TRBV7-9; length: 11; size: NA; D: NA; J: TRBJ1-2
CDR3: CASSLWGVGTNEQFF; DNA: TGTGCCAGCAGCTTATGGGGGGTTGGCACAAATGAGCAGTTCTTC; V: TRBV11-3; length: 15; size: NA; D: NA; J: TRBJ2-1
CDR3: CASTLDYNEQFF; DNA: TGTGCCAGCACTCTAGACTACAATGAGCAGTTCTTC; V: TRBV25-1; length: 12; size: once; D: NA; J: TRBJ2-1
CDR3: CASSPLVAEQETQYF; DNA: TGTGCCAGCTCACCACTTGTTGCAGAACAAGAGACCCAGTACTTC; V: TRBV18; length: 15; size: many; D: NA; J: TRBJ2-5
CDR3: CASSFDLAKNTDTQYF; DNA: TGTGCCAGCAGCTTCGACCTAGCGAAGAACACAGATACGCAGTATTTT; V: TRBV11-2; length: 16; size: NA; D: NA; J: TRBJ2-3
CDR3: CASSRSEADPLADTQYF; DNA: TGCGCCAGCAGCCGAAGTGAGGCGGATCCCTTGGCAGATACGCAGTATTTT; V: TRBV4-1; length: 17; size: NA; D: NA; J: TRBJ2-3
CDR3: CASSTGPGTYEQYF; DNA: TGTGCCAGCAGCACGGGACCGGGCACCTACGAGCAGTACTTC; V: TRBV5-6; length: 14; size: NA; D: NA; J: TRBJ2-7
CDR3: CASSLSLQETQYF; DNA: TGTGCCAGCAGCCTAAGCCTCCAAGAGACCCAGTACTTC; V: TRBV7-3; length: 13; size: once; D: NA; J: TRBJ2-5
CDR3: CASSLDDYNEQFF; DNA: TGTGCCAGCAGCTTAGATGACTACAATGAGCAGTTCTTC; V: TRBV7-9; length: 13; size: NA; D: NA; J: TRBJ2-1
CDR3: CASSPGTTGELFF; DNA: TGTGCCAGCAGCCCAGGAACAACCGGGGAGCTGTTTTTT; V: TRBV7-6; length: 13; size: NA; D: NA; J: TRBJ2-2
CDR3: CASSQGLADTDTQYF; DNA: TGCGCCAGCAGCCAAGGGTTGGCGGACACAGATACGCAGTATTTT; V: TRBV4-3; length: 15; size: NA; D: NA; J: TRBJ2-3
CDR3: CASTGTGYEQYF; DNA: TGCGCCAGCACCGGGACAGGGTACGAGCAGTACTTC; V: TRBV10-2; length: 12; size: NA; D: TRBD1; J: TRBJ2-7
CDR3: CASSLGRGNQPQHF; DNA: TGTGCCAGCAGTTTAGGGCGGGGCAATCAGCCCCAGCATTTT; V: TRBV27; length: 14; size: NA; D: NA; J: TRBJ1-5
CDR3: CASSQEKGLILQETQYF; DNA: TGTGCCAGCAGCCAAGAAAAGGGGCTTATCCTCCAAGAGACCCAGTACTTC; V: TRBV14; length: 17; size: NA; D: NA; J: TRBJ2-5
CDR3: CAWSEASGGSRGTQYF; DNA: TGTGCCTGGAGTGAGGCTAGCGGGGGGTCGAGGGGGACCCAGTACTTC; V: TRBV30; length: 16; size: NA; D: TRBD2; J: TRBJ2-5
CDR3: CASSLISLDEQFF; DNA: TGTGCCAGCAGCTTAATCAGTTTAGATGAGCAGTTCTTC; V: TRBV7-9; length: 13; size: NA; D: NA; J: TRBJ2-1
CDR3: CASSPLKTAQNTEAFF; DNA: TGTGCCAGCTCACCATTGAAGACCGCACAAAACACTGAAGCTTTCTTT; V: TRBV18; length: 16; size: NA; D: NA; J: TRBJ1-1
CDR3: CASRVDRDWYTEAFF; DNA: TGTGCCAGCAGGGTAGACAGGGATTGGTACACTGAAGCTTTCTTT; V: TRBV6-5; length: 15; size: NA; D: TRBD1; J: TRBJ1-1
CDR3: CASSVGRIFSYEQYF; DNA: TGTGCCAGCAGTGTTGGGCGGATCTTTTCCTACGAGCAGTACTTC; V: TRBV6-1; length: 15; size: once; D: NA; J: TRBJ2-7
CDR3: CASSEGQGLGYGYTF; DNA: TGTGCCAGCAGTGAAGGACAGGGCCTAGGCTATGGCTACACCTTC; V: TRBV2; length: 15; size: NA; D: TRBD1; J: TRBJ1-2
CDR3: CASRINGAWPQHF; DNA: TGTGCCAGCAGAATAAATGGGGCCTGGCCCCAGCATTTT; V: TRBV6-1; length: 13; size: NA; D: NA; J: TRBJ1-5
CDR3: CASSSPGGGEDTQYF; DNA: TGTGCCAGCAGCTCCCCGGGGGGGGGCGAAGATACGCAGTATTTT; V: TRBV11-2; length: 15; size: NA; D: TRBD2; J: TRBJ2-3
CDR3: CASSGRWLADEQYF; DNA: TGCGCCAGCAGCGGCCGTTGGCTAGCGGACGAGCAGTACTTC; V: TRBV5-1; length: 14; size: NA; D: TRBD2; J: TRBJ2-7
CDR3: CASSDSKGRRHF; DNA: TGTGCCAGCAGTGACTCGAAGGGTAGGAGGCACTTC; V: TRBV6-4; length: 12; size: once; D: NA; J: TRBJ1-2
CDR3: CASSLGNSPLHF; DNA: TGTGCCAGCAGCTTGGGGAATTCACCCCTCCACTTT; V: TRBV5-6; length: 12; size: few; D: NA; J: TRBJ1-6
CDR3: CASSFVGAPYEQYF; DNA: TGTGCCAGCAGTTTTGTGGGGGCCCCCTACGAGCAGTACTTC; V: TRBV27; length: 14; size: NA; D: NA; J: TRBJ2-7
CDR3: CASSLRYEQYF; DNA: TGTGCCAGCAGCTTAAGGTACGAGCAGTACTTC; V: TRBV11-2; length: 11; size: NA; D: NA; J: TRBJ2-7
CDR3: CASSLDRENTEAFF; DNA: TGTGCCAGTAGTTTGGACAGGGAGAACACTGAAGCTTTCTTT; V: TRBV19; length: 14; size: NA; D: TRBD1; J: TRBJ1-1
CDR3: CASSDSFRDRGKWQYF; DNA: TGTGCCAGCAGTGATTCTTTCCGGGACAGGGGAAAATGGCAGTACTTC; V: TRBV6-1; length: 16; size: NA; D: TRBD1; J: TRBJ2-5
CDR3: CATGLAGYNEQFF; DNA: TGTGCCACCGGACTAGCTGGATACAATGAGCAGTTCTTC; V: TRBV6-6; length: 13; size: NA; D: TRBD2; J: TRBJ2-1
CDR3: CAWSVGPASEAFF; DNA: TGTGCCTGGAGTGTAGGGCCCGCTTCTGAAGCTTTCTTT; V: TRBV30; length: 13; size: few; D: NA; J: TRBJ1-1
CDR3: CASRDRSRPQHF; DNA: TGTGCCAGCAGAGACCGGAGTCGGCCCCAGCATTTT; V: TRBV2; length: 12; size: once; D: NA; J: TRBJ1-5
CDR3: CASSLEDRAEQYF; DNA: TGTGCCAGCAGCTTAGAGGACAGGGCCGAGCAGTACTTC; V: TRBV7-9; length: 13; size: NA; D: TRBD1; J: TRBJ2-7
CDR3: CAISGTGAQETQYF; DNA: TGTGCCATCAGTGGGACAGGGGCACAAGAGACCCAGTACTTC; V: TRBV10-3; length: 14; size: once; D: TRBD1; J: TRBJ2-5